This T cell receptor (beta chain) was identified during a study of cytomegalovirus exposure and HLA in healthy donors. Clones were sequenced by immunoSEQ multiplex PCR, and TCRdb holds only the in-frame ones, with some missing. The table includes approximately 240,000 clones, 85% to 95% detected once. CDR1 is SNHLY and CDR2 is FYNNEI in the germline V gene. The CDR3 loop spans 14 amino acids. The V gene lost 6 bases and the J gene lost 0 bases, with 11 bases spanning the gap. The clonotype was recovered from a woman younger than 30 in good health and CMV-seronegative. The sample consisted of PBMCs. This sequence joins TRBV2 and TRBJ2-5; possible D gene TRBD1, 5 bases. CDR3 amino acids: CASRTERYQETQYF. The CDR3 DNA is TGTGCCAGCAGGACAGAAAGGTACCAAGAGACCCAGTACTTC. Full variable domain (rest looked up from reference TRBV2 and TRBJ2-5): EPEVTQTPSHQVTQMGQEVILRCVPISNHLYFYWYRQILGQKVEFLVSFYNNEISEKSEIFDDQFSVERPDGSNFTLKIRSTKLEDSAMYFCASRTERYQETQYFGPGTRLLVL.